The table lists the clone carrying this T cell receptor (beta chain) with a count of one. The repertoire was sequenced with immunoSEQ multiplex PCR; TCRdb's copy has only in-frame clones and lacks some. The sample holds about 240,000 clones; around 90% are singletons and the top ten take approximately 7%. The data belong to a study of blood T cell repertoires in COVID-19. Study context: The United States, Italy and Spain supplied acute and convalescent COVID-19 samples.

Trimming shortened V by 2 bases and J by 8 bases, and 19 bases separated the two germline ends. From germline, CDR1 is SGDLS and CDR2 YYNGEE. The CDR3 has 15 amino acids. Sequencing input: peripheral blood. The source is a woman between 65 and 79 years old with active or convalescent COVID-19. The chain joins TRBV9 to TRBJ1-2; TRBD1 is a possible D gene (5 bases). CDR3 in amino acids: CASSVQGSGMGGYTF. The CDR3, as DNA: TGTGCCAGCAGCGTCCAGGGATCAGGCATGGGGGGCTACACCTTC.